One T cell receptor (beta chain) is described in this entry. No antigen is known for it. Per-nucleotide qualities are absent, and no much larger clonotype sits a single base away. This sample is drawn from a study of technical replicates of blood from four donors (dated by TCRdb to the late 2010s). Preparation of the library involved the immunoSEQ multiplex PCR assay. Here the immuneACCESS table is served through TCRdb, limited to in-frame sequences with V and J called. Missing clones are a known gap in these copies; in checked studies unresolved V genes cover under half, and the rest lacks a known reason. The sample has roughly 70,000 clones on record, around 95% of them singletons. The ten top clones hold approximately 0.4% of the sample. Reading from cysteine to phenylalanine, the CDR3 counts 15 amino acids. The sequence is cut down to CDR3 DNA, 45 bases in frame from base 1. The germline V and J ends show losses of 4 bases and 5 bases respectively, and no gene match explains 5 bases of the junction. CDR1 LGHNA and CDR2 YNFKEQ are derived from the germline V gene.

Sequenced sample: T cells isolated from PBMCs. This sequence originates from a human donor in good health. The chain is made from TRBV4-2 and TRBJ2-1; 10 bases in the junction line up with TRBD2. The CDR3 protein: CASSPAGGRDNEQFF. The sequenced DNA is TGTGCCAGCAGCCCAGCGGGAGGGAGAGACAATGAGCAGTTCTTC.